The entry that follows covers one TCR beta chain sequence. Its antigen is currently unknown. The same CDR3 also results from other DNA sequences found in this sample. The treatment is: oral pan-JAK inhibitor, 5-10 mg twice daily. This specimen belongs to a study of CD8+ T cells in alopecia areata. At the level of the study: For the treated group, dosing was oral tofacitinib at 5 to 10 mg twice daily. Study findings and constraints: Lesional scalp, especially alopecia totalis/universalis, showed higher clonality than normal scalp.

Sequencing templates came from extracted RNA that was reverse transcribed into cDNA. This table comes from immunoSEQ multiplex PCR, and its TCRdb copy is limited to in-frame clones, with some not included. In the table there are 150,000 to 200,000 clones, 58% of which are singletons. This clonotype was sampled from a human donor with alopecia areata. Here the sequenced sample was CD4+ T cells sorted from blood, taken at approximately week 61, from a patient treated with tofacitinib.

The chain's CDR3 is CASSQGQGNEKLFF. CDR3 in DNA: TGTGCCAGCAGCCAAGGACAGGGGAATGAAAAACTGTTTTTT. The chain is built from TRBV7-9 and TRBJ1-4, with 9 bases matching TRBD1. Germline trimming cut 5 bases from V and 5 bases from J; bases unmatched to any gene: 3. The germline gives CDR1 SEHNR, CDR2 FQNEAQ (reference sequence). This CDR3 comprises 14 residues. Based on the CDR3 plus reference TRBV7-9 and TRBJ1-4, the full variable domain is DTGVSQNPRHKITKRGQNVTFRCDPISEHNRLYWYRQTLGQGPEFLTYFQNEAQLEKSRLLSDRFSAERPKGSFSTLEIQRTEQGDSAMYLCASSQGQGNEKLFFGSGTQLSVL.